The 8 T cell receptor beta chains below come from one sample, sequenced in a study of PD-1 blockade in classical Hodgkin lymphoma. Described time point: cycle 4 day 1 (C4D1), after more than 5 weeks of nivolumab. Relapse was seen in all patients after autologous stem cell transplantation, and brentuximab vedotin exposure was variable. Libraries were prepared by immunoSEQ multiplex PCR; TCRdb keeps only in-frame clonotypes and omits some of them. The repertoire holds almost 20,000 clones, with about 80% as singletons. Specimen: peripheral blood mononuclear cells (PBMCs), collected before the fourth cycle of nivolumab. The source is a human donor with classical Hodgkin lymphoma.

The chain recombines TRBV19 with TRBJ2-7; 9 positions agree with TRBD1. V shed 5 bases and J 2 bases; nucleotides not matched to a gene: 7. Germline lookup yields CDR1 LNHDA and CDR2 SQIVND (reference sequence). CDR3 length equals 15 residues. In DNA form, the CDR3 reads TGTGCCAGTAGTGCTTCCGGGACAGGGACCTACGAGCAGTACTTC. Its protein is CASSASGTGTYEQYF.

The chain is built from TRBV5-1 and TRBJ2-7, with D unresolved. The V gene's germline CDR1 is SGHRS and CDR2 YFSETQ. The ends were cut back, 0 bases at V and 6 bases at J, with 4 bases in the middle. The CDR3 runs to 11 residues. The CDR3 DNA sequence: TGCGCCAGCAGCTTGGAACGCGAGCAGTACTTC. Amino acid sequence: CASSLEREQYF.

The chain joins TRBV5-5 to TRBJ2-7; D might be TRBD1 (6 bases). CDR3 size: 14 residues. The ends were cut back, 1 base at V and 3 bases at J, with 11 bases in the middle. Germline lookup yields CDR1 SGHKS and CDR2 YYEKEE (reference sequence). For the CDR3, the DNA is TGTGCCAGCAGCTTGTCAGGACAGAACTACGAGCAGTACTTC. Its translation is CASSLSGQNYEQYF.

This clone was found a few times. The chain carries TRBV6-6 and TRBJ1-5, with D unclear. V was trimmed by 0 bases and J by 5 bases, leaving 2 bases between them. The germline V gene has CDR1 MNHNY and CDR2 SVGAGI (reference sequence). The CDR3 consists of 12 residues. The CDR3 DNA reads TGTGCCAGCAGTTACTCTGATCAGCCCCAGCATTTT. Translating it yields CASSYSDQPQHF.

The chain recombines TRBV9 with TRBJ2-1; possible D gene TRBD1, 6 bases. V lost 3 bases and J lost 4, with 14 bases in between. Germline assignment: CDR1 SGDLS and CDR2 YYNGEE. The CDR3 loop spans 15 amino acids. The CDR3 sequence is CASSGEGVSYNEQFF. The CDR3, as DNA: TGTGCCAGCAGCGGTGAGGGGGTCTCGTACAATGAGCAGTTCTTC.

V usage is TRBV18 and J usage is TRBJ1-1; D is ambiguous. Germline V CDR1 and CDR2: KGHSH, LQKENI. With 4 bases removed from V and 1 base from J, the gap between germline ends came to 7 bases. The CDR3 sequence is 13 residues long. Here the CDR3 DNA reads TGTGCCAGCTCACAGGGCTCGAACACTGAAGCTTTCTTT. Its translation: CASSQGSNTEAFF.

In this sample, this clone turned up a few times. This chain uses TRBV12-5 with TRBJ1-1; no definite D call. V lost 6 bases to trimming and J lost 7 bases, with 12 bases between them. In germline, CDR1 is LGHNT, CDR2 FRNRAP. The CDR3 is 12 amino acids. The CDR3 nucleotides read TGTGCTAGTGGCTCTAGCGGCTATGAAGCTTTCTTT. This codes for CASGSSGYEAFF. The entire variable domain, with the rest obtained from reference TRBV12-5 and TRBJ1-1, is as follows: DARVTQTPRHKVTEMGQEVTMRCQPILGHNTVFWYRQTMMQGLELLAYFRNRAPLDDSGMPKDRFSAEMPDATLATLKIQPSEPRDSAVYFCASGSSGYEAFFGQGTRLTVV.

The genes are TRBV7-9 and TRBJ1-4, with D uncertain. CDR1 SEHNR and CDR2 FQNEAQ come from the germline V gene (reference sequence). V dropped 0 bases and J dropped 12 bases, with 11 bases sitting between them. The CDR3 runs 13 residues. In nucleotides, the CDR3 is TGTGCCAGCAGCTTAGCTTATGTCCCCGAACTGTTTTTT. It codes for CASSLAYVPELFF.